The present T cell receptor beta chain was sequenced within a study of a mutant IDH1 vaccine in newly diagnosed glioma. Background on the study: Treatment recipients were about 60% male and 37.5% female, and their mean age was roughly 44 years.

With regard to this clone: Its antigen is currently unknown.

Using immunoSEQ multiplex PCR, the repertoire was profiled, and TCRdb retains in-frame clones only, with some absent. The data contain about 50,000 clones, approximately 79% of them singletons. Trimming took 0 bases from V and 4 from J; bases not matched to a gene: 4. In germline, CDR1 is SGHNT, CDR2 YYREEE (reference sequence). This CDR3 comprises 15 residues. Noted time point: week 5, during vaccination. In every dose of vaccine, 300 ug of mutant IDH1 20-mer peptide was given alongside topical imiquimod. Sequenced here: PBMCs, sampled from a glioma patient whose treatment included an IDH1 peptide vaccine. The clonotype originates from a woman in her 50s with glioma. The chain is built from TRBV5-4 and TRBJ2-1; TRBD1 matches at 7 bases. The DNA for the CDR3 is TGTGCCAGCAGCTTGGACAGGGGCCTTTACAATGAGCAGTTCTTC. This encodes CASSLDRGLYNEQFF.